The sequence of this T cell receptor beta chain was determined in a study of T cell changes during pregnancy in multiple sclerosis. CDR1 and CDR2 from the germline V gene are SGHDT and YYEEEE. V gave up 6 bases and J gave up 4 bases, with 23 bases separating them. This CDR3 comprises 17 residues. Assay used: immunoSEQ multiplex PCR; TCRdb lists only in-frame clones, some missing. Here the sample spans around 56,000 clones, about 91% being singletons. The source material was CD4+ T cells from peripheral blood mononuclear cells, sampled in the first trimester of pregnancy. This receptor was identified in a female donor with multiple sclerosis, enrolled in a pregnancy study. The chain combines TRBV5-6 with TRBJ2-1; D might be TRBD1 (6 bases). The DNA for the CDR3 is TGTGCCAGCACTTTGCCCGGTTGGACAGCAGAGTACAATGAGCAGTTCTTC. Translating it yields CASTLPGWTAEYNEQFF.